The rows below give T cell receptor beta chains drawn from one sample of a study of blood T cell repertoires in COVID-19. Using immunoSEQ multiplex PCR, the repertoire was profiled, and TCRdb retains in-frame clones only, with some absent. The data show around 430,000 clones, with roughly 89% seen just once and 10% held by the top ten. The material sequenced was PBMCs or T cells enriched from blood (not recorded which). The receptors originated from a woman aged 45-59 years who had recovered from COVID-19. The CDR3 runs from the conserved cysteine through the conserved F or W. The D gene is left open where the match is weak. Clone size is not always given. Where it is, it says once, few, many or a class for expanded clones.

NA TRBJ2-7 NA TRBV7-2 TGTGCCAGCAGCTCCCCCGATCGGGGGAACGCCTACGAGCAGTACTTC CASSSPDRGNAYEQYF
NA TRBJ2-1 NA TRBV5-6 TGTGCCAGCAGCTTTTGGGCCAATGAGCAGTTCTTC CASSFWANEQFF
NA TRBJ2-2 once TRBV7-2 TGTGCCAGCAGCTTACCCTATCCAGCCCTAGCCACCGGGGAGCTGTTTTTT CASSLPYPALATGELFF
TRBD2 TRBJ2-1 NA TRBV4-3 TGCGCCAGCAGCCAAGATCTTGCGGGGGGCTCCTACAATGAGCAGTTCTTC CASSQDLAGGSYNEQFF
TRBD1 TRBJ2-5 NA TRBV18 TGTGCCAGCTCAAGGGACAGGCAAGAGACCCAGTACTTC CASSRDRQETQYF
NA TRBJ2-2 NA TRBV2 TGTGCCAGCAGGGGGGCACCCTACACCGGGGAGCTGTTTTTT CASRGAPYTGELFF
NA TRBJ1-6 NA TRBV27 TGTGCCAGCAGTTTAGAGGGTTTAACTCTTGGTTCACCCCTCCACTTT CASSLEGLTLGSPLHF
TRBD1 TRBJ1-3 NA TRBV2 TGTGCCAGCAGTGCGCAGGGGGCAATTGGAAACACCATATATTTT CASSAQGAIGNTIYF
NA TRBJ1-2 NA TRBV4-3 TGCGCCAGCAGCCAAGATACAGGGACCCCCCTTGGCTACACCTTC CASSQDTGTPLGYTF
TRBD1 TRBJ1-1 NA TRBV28 TGTGCCAGCAGTTCGCACCGGGACAGGGTCACTGAAGCTTTCTTT CASSSHRDRVTEAFF
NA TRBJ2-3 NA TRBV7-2 TGTGCCAGCAGCTTAGGGACAAACGCAGATACGCAGTATTTT CASSLGTNADTQYF
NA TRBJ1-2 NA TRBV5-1 TGCGCCAGCAACCCAACCGGGACACAGAATGGCTACACCTTC CASNPTGTQNGYTF
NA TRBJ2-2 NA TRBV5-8 TGTGCCAGCAGCCCCAATGCGGGATGGGTCGGGGAGCTGTTTTTT CASSPNAGWVGELFF
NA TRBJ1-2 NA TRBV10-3 TGTGCCATCAGCGGGGGGAAGGGTTCGGAGGATAGCTCAGCATATGGCTACACCTTC CAISGGKGSEDSSAYGYTF
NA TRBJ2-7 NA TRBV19 TGTGCCAGTAGTTCTATATATACCTACGAGCAGTACTTC CASSSIYTYEQYF
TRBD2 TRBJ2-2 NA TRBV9 TGTGCCAGCAGCCCCGGACTAGCGGGGACGAACACCGGGGAGCTGTTTTTT CASSPGLAGTNTGELFF
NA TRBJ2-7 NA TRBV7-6 TGTGCCAGCAGCTTAGGAGGCTCGGGTTACGAGCAGTACTTC CASSLGGSGYEQYF
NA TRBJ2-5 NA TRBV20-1 TGCAGTGCTAGTCGTCGGGGGGCGCGGGAGACCCAGTACTTC CSASRRGARETQYF
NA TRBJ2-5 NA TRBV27 TGTGCCAGCAAACCCAACAACCAAGAGACCCAGTACTTC CASKPNNQETQYF
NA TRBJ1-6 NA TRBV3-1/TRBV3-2 TGTGCCAGCACCCTAAAGCAGGCGGGGTATAATTCACCCCTCCACTTT CASTLKQAGYNSPLHF
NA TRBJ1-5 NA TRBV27 TGTGCCAGCATGGACAGACCCTATAGCAATCAGCCCCAGCATTTT CASMDRPYSNQPQHF
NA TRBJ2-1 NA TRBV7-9 TGTGCCAGCAGCTTGGGCGGGGGCGGATACAATGAGCAGTTCTTC CASSLGGGGYNEQFF
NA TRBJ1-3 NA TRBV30 TGTGCCTGGATGGGGGGGTTTGGGCGAAACACCATATATTTT CAWMGGFGRNTIYF
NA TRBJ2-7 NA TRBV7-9 TGTGCCAGCACCCCTTTAGACAGACTCAACTACGAGCAGTACTTC CASTPLDRLNYEQYF
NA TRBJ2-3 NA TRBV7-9 TGTGCCAGCAGCTTACAGTTAACAGCTAGCACAGATACGCAGTATTTT CASSLQLTASTDTQYF
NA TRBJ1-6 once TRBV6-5 TGTGCCAGCAGTACAAGACAGGATTCACCCCTCCACTTT CASSTRQDSPLHF
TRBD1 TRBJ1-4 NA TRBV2 TGTGCCAGCAGCCCCCGCGACAGGGCGTTTAGCACTAATGAAAAACTGTTTTTT CASSPRDRAFSTNEKLFF
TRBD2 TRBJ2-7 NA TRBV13 TGTGCCAGCAGCTTAGGCATGCCGGGACTAGCGGCCTACGAGCAGTACTTC CASSLGMPGLAAYEQYF